Given below is one TCR beta chain in context. What it binds is unknown. Assay used: immunoSEQ multiplex PCR; TCRdb lists only in-frame clones, some missing. The sample holds more than 25,000 clones; roughly 89% are singletons and the top ten take roughly 50%. This entry is derived from a study of lymphopenia after photon versus proton radiotherapy. General study findings and limits: After the lymphocyte nadir, photon-treated repertoires showed oligoclonal expansion, especially of CD8+ Temra cells. In patients who died, overall survival fell as post-nadir TCR diversity dropped more.

This CDR3 is built from 15 residues. The V end lost 2 bases, the J end lost 6 bases, and 13 bases lay between the germline ends. CDR1 is MNHEY, CDR2 SVGAGI, per germline. This receptor was obtained from a woman aged 60 to 75 with cholangiocarcinoma. Some clones in this sample may be carry-over from other donors' samples. Sequencing used peripheral blood, obtained from a patient treated with proton-based radiotherapy. The rearrangement uses TRBV6-5 and TRBJ2-2, with a possible D match to TRBD2 (5 bases). CDR3 bases: TGTGCCAGCAGTTACACAACCCTAGCAGCCGGGGAGCTGTTTTTT. Protein: CASSYTTLAAGELFF.